This TCR beta chain was found in a study of blood T cell repertoires in COVID-19. Looked up from germline, CDR1 is MNHEY and CDR2 is SVGEGT. The CDR3 spans 17 residues. With 1 base clipped from V and 5 bases from J, the junction kept 10 bases outside the gene matches. Only in-frame clones appear in the TCRdb table, and some are missing; sequencing was by immunoSEQ multiplex PCR. The sample lists about 150,000 clones, around four fifths seen once, with about 1.9% in the top ten. The sequencing input was peripheral blood. This chain connects TRBV6-2 or TRBV6-3 to TRBJ1-5; 8 positions agree with TRBD1. The TCR originated in a woman at least 80 years old with acute or convalescent COVID-19. DNA for the CDR3: TGTGCCAGCAGTTACTATGGGCAGGGGGCGTTTTATCAGCCCCAGCATTTT. As protein: CASSYYGQGAFYQPQHF.